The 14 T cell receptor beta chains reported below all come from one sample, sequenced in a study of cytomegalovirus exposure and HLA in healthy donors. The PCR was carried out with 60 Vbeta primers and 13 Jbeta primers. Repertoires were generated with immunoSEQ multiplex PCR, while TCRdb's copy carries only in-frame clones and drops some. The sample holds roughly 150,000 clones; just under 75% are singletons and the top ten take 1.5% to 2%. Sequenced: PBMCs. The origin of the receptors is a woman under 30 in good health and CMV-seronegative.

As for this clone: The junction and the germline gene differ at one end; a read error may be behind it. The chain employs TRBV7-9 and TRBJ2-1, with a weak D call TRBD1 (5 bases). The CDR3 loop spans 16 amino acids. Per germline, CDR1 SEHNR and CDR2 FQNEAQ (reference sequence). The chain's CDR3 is CSSSLDGAPHRNEQFF. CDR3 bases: TGTTCCAGCAGCTTAGATGGGGCACCCCACCGTAATGAGCAGTTCTTC.

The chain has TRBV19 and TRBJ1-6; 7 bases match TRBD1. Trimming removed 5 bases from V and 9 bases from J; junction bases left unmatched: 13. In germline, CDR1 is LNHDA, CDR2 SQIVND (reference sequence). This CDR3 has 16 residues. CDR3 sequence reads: CASSRPTGSAGSPLHF. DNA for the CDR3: TGTGCCAGTAGTCGACCGACAGGGTCGGCTGGTTCACCCCTCCACTTT.

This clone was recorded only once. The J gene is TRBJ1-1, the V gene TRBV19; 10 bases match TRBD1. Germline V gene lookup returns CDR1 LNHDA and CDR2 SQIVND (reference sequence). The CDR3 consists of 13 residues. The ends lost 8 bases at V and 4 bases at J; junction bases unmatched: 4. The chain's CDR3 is CASFRQGATEAFF. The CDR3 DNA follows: TGTGCCAGTTTTCGACAGGGGGCCACTGAAGCTTTCTTT.

The CDR3 DNA reads as TGTGCCAGCAGTTTGATAGGGACAGGAAGCTACGAGCAGTACTTC. Amino acids: CASSLIGTGSYEQYF. The rearrangement uses TRBV28 and TRBJ2-5; 8 positions match TRBD1. With the DNA end fitting TRBJ2-7 better, the J assignment may be wrong. Germline values: CDR1 MDHEN, CDR2 SYDVKM. CDR3 length equals 15 residues.

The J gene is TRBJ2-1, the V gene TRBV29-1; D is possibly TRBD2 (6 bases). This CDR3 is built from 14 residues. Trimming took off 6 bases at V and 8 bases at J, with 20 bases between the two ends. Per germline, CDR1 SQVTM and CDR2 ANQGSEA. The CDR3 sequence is CSVPVFREIDEQFF. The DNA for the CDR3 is TGCAGCGTCCCAGTCTTTCGGGAGATCGATGAGCAGTTCTTC.

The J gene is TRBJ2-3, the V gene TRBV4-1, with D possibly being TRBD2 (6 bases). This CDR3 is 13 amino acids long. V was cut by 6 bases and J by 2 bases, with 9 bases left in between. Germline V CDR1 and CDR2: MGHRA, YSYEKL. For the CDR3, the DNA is TGCGCCAGCAGACCTAGCGTCACAGATACGCAGTATTTT. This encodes CASRPSVTDTQYF.

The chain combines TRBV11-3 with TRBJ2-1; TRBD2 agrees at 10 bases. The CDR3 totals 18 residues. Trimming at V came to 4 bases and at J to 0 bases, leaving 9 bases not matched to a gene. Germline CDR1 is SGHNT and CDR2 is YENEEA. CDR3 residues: CASSSRGLARSSYNEQFF. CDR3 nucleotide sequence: TGTGCCAGCAGCTCCAGGGGACTAGCGCGCAGCTCCTACAATGAGCAGTTCTTC. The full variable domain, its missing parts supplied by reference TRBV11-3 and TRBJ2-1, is EAGVVQSPRYKIIEKKQPVAFWCNPISGHNTLYWYLQNLGQGPELLIRYENEEAVDDSQLPKDRFSAERLKGVDSTLKIQPAELGDSAVYLCASSSRGLARSSYNEQFFGPGTRLTVL.

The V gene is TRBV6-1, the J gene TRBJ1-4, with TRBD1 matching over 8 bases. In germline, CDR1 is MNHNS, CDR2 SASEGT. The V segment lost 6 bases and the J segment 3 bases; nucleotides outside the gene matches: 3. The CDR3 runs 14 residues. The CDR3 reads CASSDRGSNEKLFF. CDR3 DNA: TGTGCCAGCAGCGACAGGGGTTCTAATGAAAAACTGTTTTTT.

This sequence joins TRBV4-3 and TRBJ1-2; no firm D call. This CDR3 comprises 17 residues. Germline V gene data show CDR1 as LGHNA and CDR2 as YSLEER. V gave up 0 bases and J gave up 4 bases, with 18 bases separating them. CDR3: CASSQDVSPVPRYGYTF. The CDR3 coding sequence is TGCGCCAGCAGCCAAGATGTTTCGCCAGTACCTCGCTATGGCTACACCTTC.

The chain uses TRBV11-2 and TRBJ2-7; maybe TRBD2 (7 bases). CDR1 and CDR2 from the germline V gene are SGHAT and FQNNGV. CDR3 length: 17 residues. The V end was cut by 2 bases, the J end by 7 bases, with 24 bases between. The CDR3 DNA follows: TGTGCCAGCAGCTTAATCACTTCGGGACCCGGGGGGCCAGAGCAGTACTTC. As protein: CASSLITSGPGGPEQYF.

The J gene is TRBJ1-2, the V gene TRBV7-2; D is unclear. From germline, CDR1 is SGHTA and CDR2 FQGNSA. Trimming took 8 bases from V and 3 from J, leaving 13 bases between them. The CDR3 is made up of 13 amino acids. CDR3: CASEFQRYYGYTF. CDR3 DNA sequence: TGTGCCAGCGAATTCCAGCGATACTATGGCTACACCTTC.

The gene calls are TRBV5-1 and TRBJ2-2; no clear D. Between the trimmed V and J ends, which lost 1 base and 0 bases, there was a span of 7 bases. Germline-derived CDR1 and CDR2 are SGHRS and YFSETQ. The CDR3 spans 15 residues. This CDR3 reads CASSLSSPNTGELFF. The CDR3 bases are TGCGCCAGCAGCTTGTCGTCCCCGAACACCGGGGAGCTGTTTTTT.

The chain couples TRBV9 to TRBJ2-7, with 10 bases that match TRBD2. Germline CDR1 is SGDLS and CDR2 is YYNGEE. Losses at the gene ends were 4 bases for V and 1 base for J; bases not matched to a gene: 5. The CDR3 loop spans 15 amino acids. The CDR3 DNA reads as TGTGCCAGCAGCCCAAGCGGGGGGGGATCCTACGAGCAGTACTTC. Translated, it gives CASSPSGGGSYEQYF.

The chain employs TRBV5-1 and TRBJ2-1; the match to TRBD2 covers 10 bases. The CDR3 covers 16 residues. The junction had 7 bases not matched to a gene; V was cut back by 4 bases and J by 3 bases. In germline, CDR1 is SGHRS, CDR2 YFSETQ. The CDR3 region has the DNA TGCGCCAGCAGCAAAGCAGGGACTAGCGTCTACAATGAGCAGTTCTTC. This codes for CASSKAGTSVYNEQFF.